This T cell receptor beta chain came from a study of T cells in localized non-small cell lung cancer. V dropped 0 bases and J dropped 5 bases, with 1 base sitting between them. The germline V gene encodes CDR1 ENHRY and CDR2 SYGVKD. The CDR3 has 11 residues. Data came from immunoSEQ multiplex PCR; TCRdb stores just in-frame clones and leaves some out. In the table there are approximately 83,000 clones, 88% of which are singletons. The source was peripheral blood, collected before any cancer treatment. The source of this sequence is a woman aged 40-75 years with stage I squamous cell lung carcinoma. The chain recombines TRBV10-3 with TRBJ2-5; D unclear. As DNA, the CDR3 is TGTGCCATCAGTGAGTCCGAGACCCAGTACTTC. Its translation: CAISESETQYF.